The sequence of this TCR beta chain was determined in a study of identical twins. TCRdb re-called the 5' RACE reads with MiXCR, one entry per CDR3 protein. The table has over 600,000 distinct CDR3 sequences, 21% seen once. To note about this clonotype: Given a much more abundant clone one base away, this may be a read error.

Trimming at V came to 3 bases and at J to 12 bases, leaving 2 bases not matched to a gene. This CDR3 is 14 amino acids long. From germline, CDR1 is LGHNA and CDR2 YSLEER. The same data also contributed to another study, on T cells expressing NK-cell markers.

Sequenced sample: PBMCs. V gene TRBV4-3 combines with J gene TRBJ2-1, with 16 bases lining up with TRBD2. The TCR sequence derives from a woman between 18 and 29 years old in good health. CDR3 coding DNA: TGCGCCAGCAGCCAGGGACTAGCGGGAGGGAGGCAGTTCTTC. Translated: CASSQGLAGGRQFF.